This T cell receptor (beta chain) derives from a study of blood T cell repertoires in COVID-19. On the study more broadly: Samples came from the United States, Italy and Spain, spanning acute and convalescent COVID-19. Sample material is recorded as cDNA or gDNA derived from T cells, B-cell-depleted T cells, or PBMCs.

The CDR3 is 16 residues long. Germline CDR1 is LGHDT and CDR2 is YNNKEL (reference sequence). The V and J ends lost 0 bases and 7 bases respectively, with 17 bases between them. The authors' processing: For nucleated cells, counts were estimated from reference gene primer amplification. Sequencing used immunoSEQ multiplex PCR; TCRdb keeps in-frame clones, though not all of them. V, J and clone size derive from that table, while D and trimming were established from the DNA sequence. The data contain approximately 210,000 clones, roughly 85% of them singletons. This clone has more than one count but fewer than ten.

Sequencing was done on a sample of peripheral blood. The chain employs TRBV3-1 (or the pseudogene TRBV3-2) and TRBJ2-3; TRBD2 might be the D (6 bases). This sequence was found in a man aged 25 to 45 who had recovered from COVID-19. The CDR3 is CASSQDWVEGVNTQYF. CDR3 nucleotides: TGTGCCAGCAGCCAAGATTGGGTGGAGGGTGTGAATACGCAGTATTTT.